This T cell receptor beta chain was found in a study of control samples from healthy donors and cancer patients. Data came from immunoSEQ multiplex PCR; TCRdb stores just in-frame clones and leaves some out. Here the sample spans 20,000 to 25,000 clones, around 85% being singletons. This clone was detected only once. Germline V lookup: CDR1 MNHEY, CDR2 SMNVEV (reference sequence). V lost 6 bases and J lost 3, with 21 bases in between. This CDR3 is 17 amino acids long. This clonotype was obtained from a man in his sixties with head and neck cancer. The J gene is TRBJ1-5, the V gene TRBV27; a possible D gene is TRBD1 (5 bases). Sequencing input: PBMCs. CDR3 nucleotide sequence: TGTGCCAGCAGCCCTCAGCTGCGGACAAGCCTCAATCAGCCCCAGCATTTT. This encodes CASSPQLRTSLNQPQHF.